This T cell receptor beta chain was sequenced during a study of blood T cell repertoires in COVID-19. Study in general: From the United States, Italy and Spain came samples of acute and convalescent COVID-19.

Per the original data handling: The assay estimated nucleated cells by amplifying reference gene primers. Assay: immunoSEQ multiplex PCR; the TCRdb copy retains only in-frame clones and omits some. V and J calls and clone size are those listed in that table; D and trimming were worked out from the DNA. The data hold about 220,000 clones, with 83% observed a single time. Germline CDR1 reads SNHLY; CDR2 reads FYNNEI. This CDR3 has 16 amino acids. V lost 6 bases and J lost 1; bases outside the gene matches: 4. V gene TRBV2 combines with J gene TRBJ2-3; TRBD2 agrees at 13 bases. Sequencing was performed on PBMCs or T cells enriched from blood (not recorded which). This receptor was obtained from a woman aged 50 to 65 who had been exposed to COVID-19. The chain's CDR3 is CASRGTSGARTDTQYF. CDR3 DNA: TGTGCCAGCAGAGGGACTAGCGGGGCTCGCACAGATACGCAGTATTTT.